This T cell receptor beta chain was documented in a study of OX40 agonist ivuxolimab in advanced cancers. Study-level information: People in dose escalation had one of these cancers: hepatocellular carcinoma, melanoma, renal cell or head and neck cancer. Three patients, one with hepatocellular carcinoma and two with cutaneous melanoma, responded partially. Whole-study findings and limits: Blood T cells, both CD4+ and CD8+, expanded clonally by week 6 at 0.1 to 3.0 mg/kg. On average, a greater number of expanded clones characterised CD8+ T cells relative to CD4+.

As to this clone: The antigen remains undetermined.

Measured with immunoSEQ multiplex PCR; TCRdb has only the in-frame clones, and not every one. Among tens of thousands of clones listed, around 83% were seen once. Sequenced material: CD4+ or CD8+ T cells sorted from blood, taken in a trial of the OX40 agonist ivuxolimab. The TCR was taken from an adult with an advanced solid tumor such as melanoma, head and neck, liver or kidney cancer.

CDR3 region: CASTQGTVRGYTF. CDR3 DNA sequence: TGTGCCAGTACGCAGGGAACAGTTAGGGGCTACACCTTC. V gene TRBV19 combines with J gene TRBJ1-2, with TRBD1 as a possible D gene (5 bases). Germline V lookup: CDR1 LNHDA, CDR2 SQIVND (reference sequence). V lost 7 bases and J 8 bases, leaving 17 bases between the germline ends. The CDR3 sequence is 13 residues long.